This TCR beta chain was recorded in a study of STAT3 mutations in large granular lymphocyte leukemia (dated by TCRdb to about 2019). Context from the whole study: In roughly half of the longitudinally sequenced T-LGLL patients, canonical activating STAT3 mutations were detected. From an initial cohort of approximately 200 LGL patients, some 17 representative T-LGLL cases were chosen for longitudinal sequencing of TCRbeta and STAT3. On average, sequencing was done at 3 to 5 time points per patient, with the number of samplings ranging from 2 to 8. More than half of T-LGLL patients received one or more immunosuppressive therapy regimens, with hematologic response in approximately 41% of those treated. Two patients with natural killer LGL leukemia were also sequenced longitudinally as controls within the study. To reconstruct clonal hierarchy and dynamics, serial deep sequencing of TCRbeta CDR3 and STAT3 was performed in patients with T-cell large granular lymphocyte leukemia.

This clone appeared once. It has no known antigen specificity. No much larger clonotype is one base removed from it; base qualities were not supplied. General study outcomes and caveats: Because no samples were available when a clone first appeared, clonal expansion had to be inferred from samplings taken at other points. In 6 of 18 patients, TCR clonotype switching occurred after therapy, and every newly emerging clone was STAT3 wild type. At least one immunodominant TCRbeta clonotype was identified in every T-LGLL patient, and multiple immunodominant subclonotypes were identified in about half of the T-LGLL patients. In several patients, dominant TCR clone burden exceeded STAT3 mutant burden, suggesting STAT3 mutation arose secondarily within a pre-expanded clone. Persisting codominant clonotypes in some patients meant a small but highly pathogenic clone may have been missed. Variable intervals between samplings and differing treatment regimens complicated linking therapy response to changes in TCR clonal burden.

The CDR3 spans 14 residues, from the cysteine through the phenylalanine. Only the CDR3 DNA stays, 42 bases, in frame from base 1. The germline V gene (reference sequence) gives CDR1 as MNHEY and CDR2 as SMNVEV. V is cut by 8 bases and J by 0 bases, and the space between the germline ends is 10 bases. TCRbeta libraries were sequenced on an Illumina MiSeq, and an average of roughly 41,000 productive templates per sample was obtained. Using multiplex PCR amplification, the immunoSEQ assay generated the TCRbeta CDR3 libraries. The authors' pipeline ran thus. Repertoire diversity was calculated as previously defined, and values close to 0 indicated extremely monoclonal samples. This is the immuneACCESS table as TCRdb keeps it, with only in-frame sequences that have V and J called. A part of the clones is gone; compared with another copy, unresolved V genes explain less than half, and the rest is unexplained. V and J calls and clone size follow that table, whereas D and trimming were derived from the DNA. The sample has over 30,000 clones on record, approximately 84% of them singletons. About 12% of the sample is held by the ten biggest clonotypes.

The same DNA, extracted from blood mononuclear cells, served for both the TCR sequencing and the STAT3 sequencing. This sequence originates from a man aged 55 to 70 with T-cell large granular lymphocyte leukemia. Some clones in this sample may be carry-over from other donors' samples. The age is the age at diagnosis. Sequencing was carried out using peripheral blood mononuclear cells. Rearrangement joined TRBV27 to TRBJ2-2, with an unclear D gene assignment. The sequenced DNA is TGTGCCAGCGGAACGAGACCGAACACCGGGGAGCTGTTTTTT. It is translated as CASGTRPNTGELFF.